Listed below are T cell receptor beta chains from one sample, sequenced in a study of blood T cell repertoires in COVID-19. The table came from immunoSEQ multiplex PCR; TCRdb's copy has only in-frame clones and leaves some out. The table includes 97,000 or so clones, around 80% detected once. The sequenced sample was peripheral blood. The source of these receptors is an older man with acute or convalescent COVID-19. The CDR3 runs from the conserved cysteine through the conserved F or W. Each record gives: D gene, clone size, CDR3 length, J gene, V gene, CDR3 DNA, CDR3 protein. The D gene is left open where the match is weak. Some rows mark clone size as missing; the rest say once, few, many or name a class of expanded clone.

NA | NA | 14 | TRBJ2-5 | TRBV18 | TGTGCCAGCTCACCACTAGATATCCAAGAGACCCAGTACTTC | CASSPLDIQETQYF
TRBD2 | NA | 16 | TRBJ2-5 | TRBV11-2 | TGTGCCAGCAGCCCAATGCGACTAGCGGGTCAAGAGACCCAGTACTTC | CASSPMRLAGQETQYF
TRBD1 | few | 15 | TRBJ1-5 | TRBV6-2/TRBV6-3 | TGTGCCAGCAGTTACGAACCGACAGGGGGACAGCCCCAGCATTTT | CASSYEPTGGQPQHF
NA | NA | 13 | TRBJ1-6 | TRBV7-2 | TGTGCCAGCAGCCCTGACCCGGGGTCACCCCTCCACTTT | CASSPDPGSPLHF
TRBD1 | NA | 14 | TRBJ1-4 | TRBV6-6 | TGTGCCACCCGACAGGGACGGATTAATGAAAAACTGTTTTTT | CATRQGRINEKLFF
TRBD1 | NA | 13 | TRBJ2-5 | TRBV6-5 | TGTGCCAGCAGAACAGGGGGCATCGAGACCCAGTACTTC | CASRTGGIETQYF
TRBD1 | once | 13 | TRBJ2-7 | TRBV4-2 | TGTGCCAGCAGCTCCGACAGGGGCTACGAGCAGTACTTC | CASSSDRGYEQYF
TRBD2 | NA | 15 | TRBJ2-1 | TRBV19 | TGTGCCAGTAGTATACTGGCGGGGGACTACAATGAGCAGTTCTTC | CASSILAGDYNEQFF
TRBD1 | once | 14 | TRBJ2-5 | TRBV7-6 | TGTGCCAGCAGCCAACAGGGGGTAAGGGAGACCCAGTACTTC | CASSQQGVRETQYF
NA | NA | 14 | TRBJ1-4 | TRBV5-1 | TGCGCCAGCAGCTTGGGGCAGGTCAATGAAAAACTGTTTTTT | CASSLGQVNEKLFF
NA | NA | 12 | TRBJ2-5 | TRBV5-1 | TGCGCCAGCTACCAAGGGAGGGAGACCCAGTACTTC | CASYQGRETQYF
TRBD1 | NA | 15 | TRBJ2-7 | TRBV3-1/TRBV3-2 | TGTGCCAGCAGCGCGAGGACAGGGAGCTCCTACGAGCAGTACTTC | CASSARTGSSYEQYF
NA | NA | 13 | TRBJ1-1 | TRBV6-5 | TGTGCCAGCAGTTACACAGGGTCGAATGAAGCTTTCTTT | CASSYTGSNEAFF
NA | NA | 14 | TRBJ1-1 | TRBV27 | TGTGCCAGCAGTTTGATAGGGGGAAACACTGAAGCTTTCTTT | CASSLIGGNTEAFF
TRBD2 | NA | 14 | TRBJ2-3 | TRBV7-9 | TGTGCCGCGCGGGGGGTAGGGGGCACAGATACGCAGTATTTT | CAARGVGGTDTQYF
TRBD1 | NA | 13 | TRBJ2-7 | TRBV5-1 | TGCGCCAGCAGCCGGACAGGGGTCTACGAGCAGTACTTC | CASSRTGVYEQYF
TRBD2 | once | 14 | TRBJ2-5 | TRBV7-2 | TGTGCCAGTGTACGGGACTATGGTTTGCGGACCCAGTACTTC | CASVRDYGLRTQYF
TRBD1 | NA | 15 | TRBJ1-2 | TRBV6-6 | TGTGCCAGCAGTGGATACGACAGGGGAAACTATGGCTACACCTTC | CASSGYDRGNYGYTF
NA | NA | 15 | TRBJ1-4 | TRBV5-1 | TGCGCCAGCAGCTTGAGGGGGTTTCCTAATGAAAAACTGTTTTTT | CASSLRGFPNEKLFF
TRBD1 | few | 14 | TRBJ1-4 | TRBV27 | TGTGCCAGCAGTTTCACAGGGGAGGAGGAAAAACTGTTTTTT | CASSFTGEEEKLFF
TRBD1 | NA | 15 | TRBJ1-3 | TRBV11-2 | TGTGCCAGCAGCTTAGCCAGGGGGCTAGGAAACACCATATATTTT | CASSLARGLGNTIYF
TRBD1 | NA | 15 | TRBJ2-7 | TRBV5-4 | TGTGCCAGCAGCGTTGGGGGACAGGGCGGTAGGGTGCAGTACTTC | CASSVGGQGGRVQYF
NA | NA | 16 | TRBJ1-5 | TRBV3-1/TRBV3-2 | TGTGCCAGCAGCCAGGGTACAGGAGACAGCAATCAGCCCCAGCATTTT | CASSQGTGDSNQPQHF
TRBD1 | once | 15 | TRBJ1-5 | TRBV19 | TGTGCCAGTAGCTGGGGACAGGGGGCACGGCAGCCCCAGCATTTT | CASSWGQGARQPQHF
NA | NA | 13 | TRBJ1-2 | TRBV7-2 | TGTGCCAGCAGCCCAGGGGTAAACTATGGCTACACCTTC | CASSPGVNYGYTF
NA | NA | 15 | TRBJ1-1 | TRBV5-6 | TGTGCCAGCAGCTTGCCAGGGGCGGGGAACACTGAAGCTTTCTTT | CASSLPGAGNTEAFF
TRBD1 | NA | 15 | TRBJ1-1 | TRBV18 | TGTGCCAGCTCACCGAAGGGGGCTCTCGATACTGAAGCTTTCTTT | CASSPKGALDTEAFF
TRBD1 | NA | 15 | TRBJ2-2 | TRBV12-5 | TGTGCTAGTGGTCCGGGACAGACTTCCACCGGGGAGCTGTTTTTT | CASGPGQTSTGELFF
NA | NA | 15 | TRBJ2-5 | TRBV4-1 | TGCGCCAGCAGCCAAGAGGGGCACAGTCTAGAGACCCAGTACTTC | CASSQEGHSLETQYF
NA | NA | 12 | TRBJ2-7 | TRBV6-6 | TGTGCCAGCAGTTCGCCACCGGGAGAGCAGTACTTC | CASSSPPGEQYF
NA | NA | 14 | TRBJ2-3 | TRBV4-3 | TGCGCCAGCAGCCAGGGGGGAAGCACAGATACGCAGTATTTT | CASSQGGSTDTQYF
TRBD2 | NA | 13 | TRBJ2-2 | TRBV7-2 | TGTGCCACCGCGGGGGGGGGCACCGGGGAGCTGTTTTTT | CATAGGGTGELFF
NA | NA | 13 | TRBJ1-1 | TRBV25-1 | TGTGCCAGCAGAAACGTGGGGGGTTATGAAGCTTTCTTT | CASRNVGGYEAFF
NA | medium-sized | 16 | TRBJ1-2 | TRBV5-1 | TGCGCCAGCAGCCCGGATGTTGGGACACCAAAACATGGCTACACCTTC | CASSPDVGTPKHGYTF
NA | NA | 15 | TRBJ1-6 | TRBV5-6 | TGTGCCAGCAGCCAGACCACAGAGTATAATTCACCCCTCCACTTT | CASSQTTEYNSPLHF
NA | NA | 14 | TRBJ1-6 | TRBV27 | TGTGCCAGCAGGATAGGGGCAGGGCAATCACCCCTCCACTTT | CASRIGAGQSPLHF
TRBD2 | NA | 14 | TRBJ2-4 | TRBV28 | TGTGCCAGCTCGGAGGGAGGGGAGGAAAACATTCAGTACTTC | CASSEGGEENIQYF
NA | NA | 13 | TRBJ2-7 | TRBV28 | TGTGCCAGCAGTTTATCCGGGACCTACGAGCAGTACTTC | CASSLSGTYEQYF
TRBD1 | NA | 14 | TRBJ2-7 | TRBV7-2 | TGTGCCAGCAGCTGGACAGGGCCAAGCTACGAGCAGTACTTC | CASSWTGPSYEQYF
NA | once | 15 | TRBJ1-5 | TRBV2 | TGTGCCAGCAGTGAAGAACAGCATAGCAATCAGCCCCAGCATTTT | CASSEEQHSNQPQHF
NA | NA | 11 | TRBJ2-5 | TRBV6-5 | TGTGCCAGCAGTTCCCTGGAGACCCAGTACTTC | CASSSLETQYF
TRBD1 | NA | 14 | TRBJ1-5 | TRBV6-5 | TGTGCCAGCAGTCCTCGGGACAGGGGCTCGCCCCAGCATTTT | CASSPRDRGSPQHF
NA | once | 15 | TRBJ1-3 | TRBV10-1 | TGCGCCAGCAGGGGAGGGGAAGCTCTTGGAAACACCATATATTTT | CASRGGEALGNTIYF
TRBD1 | NA | 15 | TRBJ1-3 | TRBV5-4 | TGTGCCAGCAGCCCCGGGACAGGGACTGGAAACACCATATATTTT | CASSPGTGTGNTIYF
TRBD2 | NA | 16 | TRBJ2-2 | TRBV27 | TGTGCCAGCAGTCCGGTAGCGGGAGGTACCACCGGGGAGCTGTTTTTT | CASSPVAGGTTGELFF